This record concerns one T cell receptor beta chain sequence. The V end was cut by 1 base, the J end by 1 base, with 9 bases between. Germline V gene lookup returns CDR1 SGHDT and CDR2 YYEEEE. There are 14 residues in the CDR3. These data come from a study of blood T cell repertoires in COVID-19. For the study at large: Sources were T cells, B-cell-depleted T cells, or PBMCs; the material itself was cDNA or gDNA.

In the source study's methods: Amplified reference gene primers provided the basis for estimating nucleated cell counts. Assay: immunoSEQ multiplex PCR; the TCRdb copy retains only in-frame clones and omits some. The DNA gave D and trimming, while V, J and clone size come from that table. Of around 110,000 clones listed, roughly 90% are singletons. The receptor was isolated from a man aged 35 to 55 with active or convalescent COVID-19. The chain couples TRBV5-6 to TRBJ2-7; D is uncertain. The sequencing sample was made of peripheral blood. CDR3 sequence: CASSLYGGSYEQYF. CDR3 in DNA: TGTGCCAGCAGCTTGTATGGCGGATCCTACGAGCAGTACTTC.